The 18 T cell receptor beta chains listed next were all sequenced from one sample in a study of T cell clonality in common variable immunodeficiency. Using immunoSEQ multiplex PCR, the repertoire was profiled, and TCRdb retains in-frame clones only, with some absent. The specimen has roughly 32,000 clones, none found just once. Sequenced input: peripheral blood mononuclear cells. The receptors stem from a person aged 18 to 70 in good health.

This clone was observed at least ten times. The missing CDR3 end, 3 residues past where the read stops, is filled in from the germline J gene. The rearrangement links TRBV30 to TRBJ1-6; TRBD1 might be the D (6 bases). The V end lost 4 bases, the J end lost 9 bases, and 13 bases lay between the germline ends. Germline V gene data show CDR1 as GTSNPN and CDR2 as SVGIG (reference sequence). This CDR3 has 13 amino acids. The sequenced part of the CDR3 DNA is TGTGCCTGGAACCGACAGGAAGGTTCACCC. Translation: CAWNRQEGSP. From start to end, the CDR3 is CAWNRQEGSPLHF. Looking up the rest from reference TRBV30 and TRBJ1-6 gives the full variable domain: SQTIHQWPATLVQPVGSPLSLECTVEGTSNPNLYWYRQAAGRGLQLLFYSVGIGQISSEVPQNLSASRPQDRQFILSSKKLLLSDSGFYLCAWNRQEGSPLHFGNGTRLTVT.

About this clone: A much larger clone differs by one base, so this may be a read error. The read finishes 3 residues shy of the CDR3 end, and the germline J gene is used to complete it. The gene calls are TRBV7-9 and TRBJ1-1; D not resolved. The V gene's germline CDR1 is SEHNR and CDR2 FQNEAQ (reference sequence). The CDR3 has 14 residues. This chain's CDR3 is CARSLSYGNTEAFF. The sequenced CDR3 bases are TGTGCCCGCAGCTTATCCTACGGGAACACTGAA.

This clone came up many times. The read stops 3 residues short of the end of the CDR3; the missing end is completed from the germline J gene. The chain has TRBV3-1 (or the pseudogene TRBV3-2) and TRBJ2-2; D unresolved. The CDR3 sequence is 14 residues long. V shed 5 bases and J shed 7 bases, with 14 bases lying between them. The germline V gene encodes CDR1 LGHDT and CDR2 YNNKEL (reference sequence). The CDR3 bases that were read are TGTGCCAGCAGCTCTAGTAGAACCCTCGGGGAG. Its translation: CASSSSRTLGE. The CDR3 as a whole reads CASSSSRTLGELFF.

This clone was counted at least ten times. Different DNA sequences within this sample yield the same CDR3. The CDR3 bases that were read are TGCAGCGTTGAAGGGGCAGGAGCC. It codes for CSVEGAGA. The complete CDR3 protein is CSVEGAGAAFF. The chain couples TRBV29-1 to TRBJ1-1, with unresolved D. The read stops 3 residues short of the end of the CDR3; the missing end is completed from the germline J gene. This CDR3 has 11 residues. The germline V gene has CDR1 SQVTM and CDR2 ANQGSEA.

At least ten counts were recorded for this clone. Coverage ceases 3 residues before the CDR3 finishes, and the germline J gene fills in the end. The gene calls are TRBV20-1 and TRBJ1-1; 12 bases map to TRBD1. The CDR3 covers 16 residues. The germline V gene encodes CDR1 DFQATT and CDR2 SNEGSKA (reference sequence). Trimming took 0 bases from V and 4 from J; bases not matched to a gene: 6. CDR3 amino acids: CSARDRDRGQSTEAFF. CDR3 DNA (partial): TGCAGTGCTAGAGACCGGGACAGGGGGCAATCCACTGAA.

In its sample, this clone was seen many times. The missing CDR3 end, 3 residues past where the read stops, is filled in from the germline J gene. This sequence joins TRBV7-9 and TRBJ2-3; D remains unclear. Trimming cost V 5 bases and J 2 bases, with 8 bases left between them. The CDR3 is 13 residues long. The germline V gene has CDR1 SEHNR and CDR2 FQNEAQ (reference sequence). The sequenced part of the CDR3 DNA is TGTGCCAGCAGCCCCCTAAACACAGATACG. Its translation: CASSPLNTDT. The CDR3 in full is CASSPLNTDTQYF.

In this sample, this clone turned up a few times. From the germline J gene comes the end of the CDR3, since the read stops 3 residues before it. The rearrangement joins TRBV7-9 to TRBJ2-3, with TRBD2 matching over 7 bases. Germline CDR1 is SEHNR and CDR2 is FQNEAQ (reference sequence). The CDR3 consists of 13 residues. The sequenced CDR3 bases are TGTGCCAGCGATCGGGGAGGGCAGGAGACG. Protein: CASDRGGQET. The complete CDR3 reads CASDRGGQETQYF.

On this clone: The read falls 3 residues short of the CDR3 end, and the missing part is taken from the germline J gene. V is TRBV7-8 and J is TRBJ2-1; D perhaps matches TRBD2 (6 bases). The CDR3 runs to 15 residues. Trimming pared 4 bases from V and 5 bases from J, leaving 15 bases between. The V gene's germline CDR1 is SGHVS and CDR2 FQNEAQ. The sequenced CDR3 bases are TGTGCCAGCAGCTCACCCGGGACTGGCCACAATGAG. This sequence encodes CASSSPGTGHNE. From start to end, the CDR3 is CASSSPGTGHNEQFF.

Only a few counts were recorded for this clone. The CDR3 end falls 3 residues outside the read, so it is completed with the germline J gene. The rearrangement links TRBV6-1 to TRBJ1-2; D unclear. This CDR3 has 14 amino acids. CDR1 is MNHNS and CDR2 is SASEGT in the germline V gene. Incomplete CDR3 DNA: TGTGCCAGCAGTGAGGGTCCTAGCTCCTACGAC. As protein: CASSEGPSSYD. The CDR3 in full is CASSEGPSSYDYTF.

This clone appeared a few times. The read gets to within 3 residues of the CDR3 end, and the germline J gene fills in the rest. The gene calls are TRBV2 and TRBJ2-3; weak D call: TRBD2 (6 bases). Germline loops: CDR1 SNHLY, CDR2 FYNNEI. This CDR3 has 14 residues. The covered CDR3 bases are TGTGCCAGCAGGGGTCGGACGGCCAGCGGGCCG. This gives the protein CASRGRTASGP. The CDR3 reads in full as CASRGRTASGPQYF. Complete variable domain (other parts from reference TRBV2 and TRBJ2-3): EPEVTQTPSHQVTQMGQEVILRCVPISNHLYFYWYRQILGQKVEFLVSFYNNEISEKSEIFDDQFSVERPDGSNFTLKIRSTKLEDSAMYFCASRGRTASGPQYFGPGTRLTVL.

This clone was detected many times. Coverage ceases 3 residues before the CDR3 finishes, and the germline J gene fills in the end. J is TRBJ1-4 and V is TRBV2; tentatively, D is TRBD1 (6 bases). V was clipped by 5 bases and J by 0 bases, with 13 bases between them. Looked up from germline, CDR1 is SNHLY and CDR2 is FYNNEI. This CDR3 comprises 16 residues. Incomplete CDR3 DNA: TGTGCCAGCAGTAACCCCCCAGGGGCAACTAATGAAAAA. This encodes CASSNPPGATNEK. The CDR3 as a whole reads CASSNPPGATNEKLFF.

This clone showed up many times. The DNA ends 3 residues before the CDR3 does, and the rest of the CDR3 is filled in from the germline J gene. The gene calls are TRBV19 and TRBJ2-7; 10 bases map to TRBD1. Trimming cost V 4 bases and J 4 bases; bases outside gene matches: 4. CDR1 and CDR2 from the germline V gene are LNHDA and SQIVND (reference sequence). The CDR3 totals 14 residues. CDR3 DNA, as far as it was read: TGTGCCAGTAGTACGGGACAGGGGAAATACGAG. Residues: CASSTGQGKYE. The full CDR3 is CASSTGQGKYEQYF.

There are many counts of this clone. The CDR3 end is not reached by the read, which stops 3 residues before it; the germline J gene fills it in. This chain links TRBV29-1 with TRBJ2-3; TRBD2 agrees at 7 bases. The CDR3 is 15 amino acids. V lost 4 bases, J lost 2 bases, and 9 bases stayed unmatched. Germline CDR1 reads SQVTM; CDR2 reads ANQGSEA. CDR3 amino acids: CSVAGPAGFTDTQYF. The sequenced CDR3 bases are TGCAGCGTTGCGGGACCAGCGGGATTCACAGATACG.

This clone was seen ten or more times. The read falls 3 residues short of the CDR3 end, and the missing part is taken from the germline J gene. The gene calls are TRBV20-1 and TRBJ2-3; 10 bases agree with TRBD2. After removal of 1 base from V and 4 bases from J, the junction contained 5 bases not matched to a gene. Germline loops: CDR1 DFQATT, CDR2 SNEGSKA (reference sequence). The CDR3 is made up of 15 amino acids. The DNA read from the CDR3 is TGCAGTGCTAGAGGGCTAGCGGGAGAAGCAGATACG. It is translated as CSARGLAGEADT. The entire CDR3 protein is CSARGLAGEADTQYF.

This clone was found many times. The read is 3 residues too short to cover the CDR3 end, so that end is filled in from the germline J gene. The chain is built from TRBV2 and TRBJ2-3; TRBD2 matches 7 bases. This CDR3 is 15 amino acids long. Looked up from germline, CDR1 is SNHLY and CDR2 is FYNNEI. V lost 5 bases to trimming and J lost 2 bases; unmatched junction nucleotides: 7. The CDR3 bases that were read are TGTGCCAGCAGTAGAGGCGGGAGATTCACAGATACG. This gives the protein CASSRGGRFTDT. The whole CDR3 protein reads CASSRGGRFTDTQYF.

The table lists this clone with many counts. The missing CDR3 end, 3 residues past where the read stops, is filled in from the germline J gene. This chain links TRBV13 with TRBJ2-5; the match to TRBD2 covers 14 bases. Trimming took 4 bases from V and 1 from J; bases not matched to a gene: 5. Per the germline V gene, CDR1 is PRHDT and CDR2 is FYEKMQ (reference sequence). CDR3 length: 17 amino acids. CDR3 sequence: CASSSGTSGRVQETQYF. The part of the CDR3 DNA that was read is TGTGCCAGCAGCTCCGGGACTAGCGGGAGAGTCCAAGAGACC.

This clone has a count of ten or more. Read data end 3 residues before the CDR3 end; the end is taken from the germline J gene. The chain carries TRBV29-1 and TRBJ2-1, with 7 bases that match TRBD2. There are 13 residues in the CDR3. Germline CDR1 is SQVTM and CDR2 is ANQGSEA. J was trimmed by 3 bases and V by 4 bases; bases with no gene match: 3. The part of the CDR3 DNA that was read is TGCAGCGTTGGCCTAGCGGACTACAATGAG. Its translation is CSVGLADYNE. The whole CDR3 protein is CSVGLADYNEQFF.

To note about this clone: The sequence runs out 3 residues before the end of the CDR3; the remainder is reconstructed from the germline J gene. V and J are TRBV2 and TRBJ1-5; a possible D gene is TRBD1 (5 bases). Germline V gene lookup returns CDR1 SNHLY and CDR2 FYNNEI. The CDR3 length is 14 residues. V dropped 4 bases and J dropped 5 bases, with 12 bases sitting between them. CDR3 DNA, as far as it was read: TGTGCCAGCAGTGGTCGGGGGTTAGATCAGCCC. Translation gives CASSGRGLDQP. The entire CDR3 is CASSGRGLDQPQHF.